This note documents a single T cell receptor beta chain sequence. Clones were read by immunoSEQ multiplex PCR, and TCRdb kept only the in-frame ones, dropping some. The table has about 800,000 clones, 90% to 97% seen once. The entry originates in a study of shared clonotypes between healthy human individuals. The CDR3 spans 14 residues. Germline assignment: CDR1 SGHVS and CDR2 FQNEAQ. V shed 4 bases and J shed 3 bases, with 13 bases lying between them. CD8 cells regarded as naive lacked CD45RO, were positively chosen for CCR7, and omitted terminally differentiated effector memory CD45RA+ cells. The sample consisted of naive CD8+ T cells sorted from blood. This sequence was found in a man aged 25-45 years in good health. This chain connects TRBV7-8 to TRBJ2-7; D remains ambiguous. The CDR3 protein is CASSSDGRYYEQYF. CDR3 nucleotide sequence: TGTGCCAGCAGCTCCGACGGCAGGTACTACGAGCAGTACTTC.